This T cell receptor (beta chain) is drawn from a study of T cell responses to AZD1222 COVID-19 vaccine. Profiled with immunoSEQ multiplex PCR; TCRdb holds only in-frame clones, not every one. The sample carries roughly 130,000 clones, about nine tenths recorded once. A word on this clone: Its matching antigen is unknown.

With 0 bases removed from V and 3 bases from J, the gap between germline ends came to 6 bases. The germline CDR1 and CDR2 sequences are ENHRY and SYGVKD. The CDR3 has 13 residues. Broader study findings: Scientists sampled the repertoires only once the peak T cell response had passed. Targeting of unmutated variant regions was reportedly seen in nearly half of spike-specific TCRs.

This chain links TRBV10-3 with TRBJ2-7; D call uncertain. Specimen: peripheral blood, collected on day 0 of AZD1222 vaccination. The receptor comes from an adult in good health. CDR3 residues: CAISESNGYEQYF. CDR3 nucleotides: TGTGCCATCAGTGAGTCGAATGGCTACGAGCAGTACTTC.